These 24 T cell receptor beta chains share one sample of origin, sequenced in a study of blood T cell repertoires in COVID-19. TCRdb keeps only in-frame clones here, not all; method: immunoSEQ multiplex PCR. The sample carries roughly 99,000 clones, 84% recorded once. The sequencing sample was made of peripheral blood. These receptors all stem from a human donor in a cohort sampled during active COVID-19.

This clone was picked up one time. The chain combines TRBV5-1 with TRBJ1-2, with TRBD1 as a possible D gene (6 bases). Germline CDR1 is SGHRS and CDR2 is YFSETQ. The V end was cut by 4 bases, the J end by 6 bases, with 19 bases between. The CDR3 is made up of 15 amino acids. In DNA, the CDR3 is TGCGCCAGCAGCCTCAATACAGGGACATCCGATGGCTACACCTTC. Protein: CASSLNTGTSDGYTF.

The chain uses TRBV7-3 and TRBJ2-7; D is possibly TRBD1 (6 bases). The CDR3 totals 15 residues. The V and J ends lost 5 bases and 6 bases respectively, with 20 bases between them. CDR1 is SGHTA and CDR2 is FQGTGA in the germline V gene. The CDR3 coding sequence is TGTGCCAGCAGCCCCCTAGGGGGTTTACTAGGCGAGCAGTACTTC. Translation: CASSPLGGLLGEQYF. Full variable domain (remainder filled in from reference TRBV7-3 and TRBJ2-7): GAGVSQTPSNKVTEKGKYVELRCDPISGHTALYWYRQSLGQGPEFLIYFQGTGAADDSGLPNDRFFAVRPEGSVSTLKIQRTERGDSAVYLCASSPLGGLLGEQYFGPGTRLTVT.

The chain joins TRBV30 to TRBJ2-1, with TRBD1 as a possible D gene (6 bases). This CDR3 contains 15 residues. V lost 0 bases, J lost 3 bases, and 12 bases lay in between. Germline lookup yields CDR1 GTSNPN and CDR2 SVGIG (reference sequence). The CDR3 here is CAWSVWAGDYNEQFF. In DNA, the CDR3 is TGTGCCTGGAGTGTATGGGCAGGGGACTACAATGAGCAGTTCTTC. Full variable domain (missing parts from reference TRBV30 and TRBJ2-1): SQTIHQWPATLVQPVGSPLSLECTVEGTSNPNLYWYRQAAGRGLQLLFYSVGIGQISSEVPQNLSASRPQDRQFILSSKKLLLSDSGFYLCAWSVWAGDYNEQFFGPGTRLTVL.

This clone was seen more than once but under ten times. The chain couples TRBV11-2 to TRBJ1-1; D unclear. Deletions cut 0 bases from V and 7 bases from J, with 12 bases between. The germline CDR1 and CDR2 sequences are SGHAT and FQNNGV. The CDR3 length is 14 residues. The CDR3 bases are TGTGCCAGCAGCTTAGAGCCGGTCAACCGTGAAGCTTTCTTT. It is translated as CASSLEPVNREAFF. Full variable domain (remainder filled in from reference TRBV11-2 and TRBJ1-1): EAGVAQSPRYKIIEKRQSVAFWCNPISGHATLYWYQQILGQGPKLLIQFQNNGVVDDSQLPKDRFSAERLKGVDSTLKIQPAKLEDSAVYLCASSLEPVNREAFFGQGTRLTVV.

V and J are TRBV6-6 and TRBJ1-3; 7 nucleotides match TRBD1. With 6 bases clipped from V and 0 bases from J, the junction kept 5 bases outside the gene matches. Germline V gene data show CDR1 as MNHNY and CDR2 as SVGAGI (reference sequence). This CDR3 is 15 amino acids long. The CDR3 loop is CASRLDRNSGNTIYF. CDR3 nucleotide sequence: TGTGCCAGCAGACTGGACAGGAACTCTGGAAACACCATATATTTT.

The V call is TRBV25-1, the J call TRBJ1-2; no definite D call. Germline CDR1 is MGHDK and CDR2 is SYGVNS. This CDR3 comprises 16 residues. Trimming took 3 bases from V and 5 from J, leaving 19 bases between them. The CDR3 region has the DNA TGTGCCAGCAGTGACACTCGGAGGAGGGATGGATATGGCTACACCTTC. Translating it yields CASSDTRRRDGYGYTF.

V and J are TRBV19 and TRBJ2-5; 9 bases agree with TRBD1. The CDR3 totals 16 residues. Unmatched junction bases numbered 13, after V lost 7 bases and J lost 4 bases. The germline V gene has CDR1 LNHDA and CDR2 SQIVND (reference sequence). CDR3 loop: CASTGLSGQGRETQYF. The DNA for the CDR3 is TGTGCCAGTACCGGCTTGTCGGGACAGGGAAGAGAGACCCAGTACTTC.

This rearrangement joins TRBV2 to TRBJ1-1; unclear D gene. The CDR3 extends over 14 amino acids. In germline, CDR1 is SNHLY, CDR2 FYNNEI. V was cut by 1 base and J by 5 bases, with 11 bases left in between. CDR3 protein: CASSEDPGGTEAFF. The CDR3 region has the DNA TGTGCCAGCAGTGAAGATCCGGGAGGGACTGAAGCTTTCTTT.

As for this clone: Relative to the germline gene, one junction end is altered; a read error may explain this. V usage is TRBV24-1 and J usage is TRBJ1-1; TRBD1 matches 9 bases. Germline-derived CDR1 and CDR2 are KGHDR and SFDVKD. This CDR3 is 17 amino acids long. The chain's CDR3 is CATSDARDRVLNTEAFF. The CDR3 nucleotides are TGTGCCACCAGTGATGCCCGGGACAGGGTTTTGAATACTGAAGCTTTCTTT.

V and J are TRBV5-4 and TRBJ2-7; TRBD2 matches 7 bases. This CDR3 has 16 residues. With 4 bases clipped from V and 7 bases from J, the junction kept 17 bases outside the gene matches. Per the germline V gene, CDR1 is SGHNT and CDR2 is YYREEE (reference sequence). The CDR3 DNA reads TGTGCCAGCAGCCTAGGATCGGCGGGAGCCCCAGGGGAGCAGTACTTC. Translating it yields CASSLGSAGAPGEQYF.

The rearrangement joins TRBV5-6 to TRBJ2-7, with TRBD2 matching 7 bases. The CDR3 is 15 amino acids. Losses at the gene ends were 0 bases for V and 3 bases for J; bases not matched to a gene: 6. From germline, CDR1 is SGHDT and CDR2 YYEEEE. The CDR3 sequence is CASSLGLARDYEQYF. As DNA, the CDR3 is TGTGCCAGCAGCTTGGGACTAGCCCGAGACTACGAGCAGTACTTC.

The chain employs TRBV27 and TRBJ2-7; TRBD1 might be the D (5 bases). CDR1 MNHEY and CDR2 SMNVEV come from the germline V gene (reference sequence). The CDR3 extends over 14 amino acids. V dropped 4 bases and J dropped 1 base, with 11 bases sitting between them. CDR3: CASSWLGDSYEQYF. The DNA for the CDR3 is TGTGCCAGCAGTTGGCTAGGGGATTCCTACGAGCAGTACTTC.

Worth noting for this clone: The junction and the germline gene differ at one end; a read error may be behind it. The CDR3 bases are TGTGCTAGCAGCTCTAGCGGGAGAGGCACCGGGGAGCTGTTTTTT. It encodes CASSSSGRGTGELFF. V and J are TRBV7-7 and TRBJ2-2; 10 bases line up with TRBD2. This CDR3 contains 15 residues. CDR1 is SSHAT, CDR2 FNYEAQ, per germline (reference sequence).

The chain joins TRBV19 to TRBJ1-1; D not certain. CDR1 LNHDA and CDR2 SQIVND come from the germline V gene (reference sequence). Trimming removed 3 bases at V and 0 bases at J, with 11 bases between. The CDR3 length is 15 residues. The CDR3 DNA reads TGTGCCAGTAGTATCACAAACAGACTGAACACTGAAGCTTTCTTT. Translation gives CASSITNRLNTEAFF.

The rearrangement links TRBV19 to TRBJ1-4; 7 positions agree with TRBD1. Trimming took 4 bases from V and 0 from J; bases not matched to a gene: 2. Germline V gives CDR1 LNHDA, CDR2 SQIVND (reference sequence). CDR3 length equals 15 residues. The CDR3 region is CASSKGQPTNEKLFF. The CDR3, as DNA: TGTGCCAGTAGTAAGGGACAGCCAACTAATGAAAAACTGTTTTTT.

The V call is TRBV6-6, the J call TRBJ1-3, with D tentatively TRBD1 (6 bases). This CDR3 has 14 amino acids. Germline lookup yields CDR1 MNHNY and CDR2 SVGAGI (reference sequence). With 6 bases removed from V and 4 bases from J, the gap between germline ends came to 13 bases. The CDR3 nucleotides are TGTGCCAGCAGCCCTCTCGGACAGGGAAACACCATATATTTT. This encodes CASSPLGQGNTIYF.

The V and J genes are TRBV28 and TRBJ2-3; 9 bases line up with TRBD2. Germline V gene data show CDR1 as MDHEN and CDR2 as SYDVKM. This CDR3 region has 14 residues. The trim removed 6 bases at V and 0 bases at J, leaving 1 base unmatched. The DNA of the CDR3 is TGTGCCAGCAGACTAGCGGGTAGCACAGATACGCAGTATTTT. Translated: CASRLAGSTDTQYF.

Here the CDR3 DNA reads TGTGCCAGCAGCTTAGGGGCTCCGGCCGCCAGCCCCAACGAGCAGTACGTC. Amino acids: CASSLGAPAASPNEQYV. The gene calls are TRBV11-2 and TRBJ2-7; D remains ambiguous. Germline loops: CDR1 SGHAT, CDR2 FQNNGV. The germline V and J ends were trimmed by 1 base and 5 bases, with 21 bases remaining between them. CDR3 length: 17 amino acids.

This sequence joins TRBV11-2 and TRBJ2-3; possible D gene TRBD2, 5 bases. Germline values: CDR1 SGHAT, CDR2 FQNNGV. V dropped 2 bases and J dropped 0 bases, with 9 bases sitting between them. The CDR3 totals 15 residues. The CDR3 sequence: CASSLSRGSTDTQYF. CDR3 DNA: TGTGCCAGCAGCTTAAGTAGAGGGAGCACAGATACGCAGTATTTT.

About this clone itself: Compared with germline, one end of the junction differs, possibly owing to a read error. The DNA for the CDR3 is TGCGCCAGCAGACAAGCGGCTAGCGGGAGCGGAAATGAGCAGTTCTTC. Translating gives CASRQAASGSGNEQFF. The rearrangement links TRBV4-3 to TRBJ2-1, with TRBD2 matching over 10 bases. Germline loops: CDR1 LGHNA, CDR2 YSLEER. This CDR3 comprises 16 residues.

To note about this clone: One end of the junction varies from germline; a read error may be responsible. The genes are TRBV28 and TRBJ2-1, with D unclear. This CDR3 region has 15 residues. Germline values: CDR1 MDHEN, CDR2 SYDVKM. The CDR3 loop reads CASTLETRSYNGQFF. As DNA, the CDR3 is TGTGCCAGCACCCTAGAGACCCGCTCCTACAATGGGCAGTTCTTC.

V and J are TRBV5-1 and TRBJ1-2, with 8 positions matching TRBD1. CDR3 size: 15 residues. Germline loops: CDR1 SGHRS, CDR2 YFSETQ. V was clipped by 0 bases and J by 3 bases; unmatched bases: 4. This CDR3 is CASSLGQGAYYGYTF. The DNA of the CDR3 is TGCGCCAGCAGCTTGGGTCAGGGGGCTTACTATGGCTACACCTTC. The variable domain in full, with the rest retrieved from reference TRBV5-1 and TRBJ1-2, is KAGVTQTPRYLIKTRGQQVTLSCSPISGHRSVSWYQQTPGQGLQFLFEYFSETQRNKGNFPGRFSGRQFSNSRSEMNVSTLELGDSALYLCASSLGQGAYYGYTFGSGTRLTVV.

This chain joins TRBV7-6 and TRBJ2-2; 7 nucleotides agree with TRBD2. CDR1 and CDR2 from the germline V gene are SGHVS and FNYEAQ. The CDR3 runs to 15 residues. The CDR3 DNA reads as TGTGCAGCCGGGAGCCGGGGGGCGAACACCGGGGAGCTGTTTTTT. Translated, it gives CAAGSRGANTGELFF. Full variable domain (rest looked up from reference TRBV7-6 and TRBJ2-2): GAGVSQSPRYKVTKRGQDVALRCDPISGHVSLYWYRQALGQGPEFLTYFNYEAQQDKSGLPNDRFSAERPEGSISTLTIQRTEQRDSAMYRCAAGSRGANTGELFFGEGSRLTVL.

CDR3 residues: CASSRSGLDGGEQFF. CDR3 sequence (DNA): TGTGCCAGCAGCCGGTCTGGACTCGATGGTGGTGAGCAGTTCTTC. The rearrangement joins TRBV3-1 (or the pseudogene TRBV3-2) to TRBJ2-1; weak D call: TRBD2 (5 bases). The CDR3 has 15 amino acids. The ends were cut back, 4 bases at V and 9 bases at J, with 19 bases in the middle. Germline V gene sequence: CDR1 LGHDT, CDR2 YNNKEL (reference sequence).